This T cell receptor beta chain was profiled in a study of blood T cell repertoires in COVID-19. Background on the study: COVID-19 samples from acute and convalescent phases originated in the United States, Italy and Spain. Nucleic acid was either cDNA or gDNA, and it came from T cells, B-cell-depleted T cells, or PBMCs.

Study processing details: Scientists estimated how many nucleated cells there were by amplifying reference gene primers. Generated by immunoSEQ multiplex PCR, the TCRdb table keeps only in-frame clones and is missing some. The V and J calls and clone size were taken over from that table, and D and trimming were inferred from the DNA. The sample has 250,000 or so clones; roughly 84% are singletons. J lost 0 bases, V lost 2 bases, and 3 bases had no gene match. Germline CDR1 SGHRS, CDR2 YFSETQ. The CDR3 loop spans 15 amino acids. The gene calls are TRBV5-1 and TRBJ2-7; 9 positions match TRBD1. The source is a middle-aged woman who had recovered from COVID-19. Sequencing used peripheral blood. Here the CDR3 DNA reads TGCGCCAGCAGCTTTACAGGGGGCCCCTCCTACGAGCAGTACTTC. Translated: CASSFTGGPSYEQYF.